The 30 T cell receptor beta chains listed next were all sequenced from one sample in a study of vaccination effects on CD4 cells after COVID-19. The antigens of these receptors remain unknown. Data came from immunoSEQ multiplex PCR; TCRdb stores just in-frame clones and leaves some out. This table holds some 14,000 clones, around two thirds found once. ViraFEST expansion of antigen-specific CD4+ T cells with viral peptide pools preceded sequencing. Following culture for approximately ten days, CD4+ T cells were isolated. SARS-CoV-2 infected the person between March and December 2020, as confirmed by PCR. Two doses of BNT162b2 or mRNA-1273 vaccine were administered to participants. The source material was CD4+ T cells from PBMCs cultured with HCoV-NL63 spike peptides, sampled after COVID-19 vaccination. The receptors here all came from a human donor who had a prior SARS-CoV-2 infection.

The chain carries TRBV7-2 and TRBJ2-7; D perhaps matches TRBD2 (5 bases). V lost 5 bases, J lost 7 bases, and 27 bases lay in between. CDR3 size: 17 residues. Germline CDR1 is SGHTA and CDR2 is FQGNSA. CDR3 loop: CASSLSWLRDGSGEQYF. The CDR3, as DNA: TGTGCCAGCAGCCTCTCATGGTTAAGGGATGGATCGGGGGAGCAGTACTTC.

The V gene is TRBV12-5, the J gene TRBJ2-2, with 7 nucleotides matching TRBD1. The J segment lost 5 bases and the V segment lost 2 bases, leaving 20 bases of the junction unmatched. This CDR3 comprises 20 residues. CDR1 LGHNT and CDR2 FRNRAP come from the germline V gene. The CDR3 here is CASGLINPGQPLRLTGELFF. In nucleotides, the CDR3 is TGTGCTAGTGGTTTGATCAATCCGGGACAGCCGTTACGATTAACCGGGGAGCTGTTTTTT.

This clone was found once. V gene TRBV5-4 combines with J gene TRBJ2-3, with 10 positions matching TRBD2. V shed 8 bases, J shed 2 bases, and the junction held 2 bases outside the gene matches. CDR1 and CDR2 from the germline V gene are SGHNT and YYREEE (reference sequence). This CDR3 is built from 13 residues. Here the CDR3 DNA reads TGTGCCAGTACTAGCGGGGACACAGATACGCAGTATTTT. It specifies CASTSGDTDTQYF.

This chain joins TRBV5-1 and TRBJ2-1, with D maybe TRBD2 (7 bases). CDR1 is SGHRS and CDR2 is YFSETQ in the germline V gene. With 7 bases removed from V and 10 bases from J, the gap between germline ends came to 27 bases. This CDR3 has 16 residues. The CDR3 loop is CASGTWGGDDRLEQFF. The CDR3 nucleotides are TGCGCCAGCGGAACCTGGGGGGGGGACGACAGGTTAGAGCAGTTCTTC.

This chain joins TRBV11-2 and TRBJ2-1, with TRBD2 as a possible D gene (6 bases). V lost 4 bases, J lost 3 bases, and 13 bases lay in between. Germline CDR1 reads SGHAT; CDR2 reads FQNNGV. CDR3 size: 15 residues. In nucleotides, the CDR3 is TGTGCCAGCAGCTCTGTCGGGGGAAACTACAATGAGCAGTTCTTC. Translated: CASSSVGGNYNEQFF.

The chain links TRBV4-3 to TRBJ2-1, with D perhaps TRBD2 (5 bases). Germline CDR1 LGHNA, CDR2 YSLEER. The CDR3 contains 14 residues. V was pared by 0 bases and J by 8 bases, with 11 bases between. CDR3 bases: TGCGCCAGCAGCCAAGACTCTAAGGACTATGAGCAGTTCTTC. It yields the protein CASSQDSKDYEQFF.

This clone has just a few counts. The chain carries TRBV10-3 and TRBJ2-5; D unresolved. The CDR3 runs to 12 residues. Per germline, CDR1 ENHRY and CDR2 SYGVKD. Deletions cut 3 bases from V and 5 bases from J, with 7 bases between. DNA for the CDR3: TGTGCCATCAGTGATAATCGCGAGACCCAGTACTTC. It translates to CAISDNRETQYF.

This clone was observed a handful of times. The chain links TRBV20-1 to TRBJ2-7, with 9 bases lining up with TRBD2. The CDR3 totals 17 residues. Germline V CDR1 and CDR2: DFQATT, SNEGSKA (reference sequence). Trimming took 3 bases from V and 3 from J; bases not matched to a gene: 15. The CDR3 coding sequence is TGCAGTGCTAGTCCCAGCGGGGGGACCACTTTACACTACGAGCAGTACTTC. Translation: CSASPSGGTTLHYEQYF.

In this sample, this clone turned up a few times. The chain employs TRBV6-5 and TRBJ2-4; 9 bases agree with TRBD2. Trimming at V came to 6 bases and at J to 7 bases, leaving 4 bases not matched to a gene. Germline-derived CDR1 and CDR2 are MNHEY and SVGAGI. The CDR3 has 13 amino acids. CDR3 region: CASRAGGGNIQYF. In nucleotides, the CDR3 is TGTGCCAGCAGGGCGGGAGGGGGTAACATTCAGTACTTC.

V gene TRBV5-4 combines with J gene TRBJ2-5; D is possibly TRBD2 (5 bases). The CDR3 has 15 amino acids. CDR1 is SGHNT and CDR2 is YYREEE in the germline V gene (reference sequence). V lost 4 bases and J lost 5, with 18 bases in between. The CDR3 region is CASSHPTRSRETQYF. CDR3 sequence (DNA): TGTGCCAGCAGCCACCCAACTAGATCCCGGGAGACCCAGTACTTC.

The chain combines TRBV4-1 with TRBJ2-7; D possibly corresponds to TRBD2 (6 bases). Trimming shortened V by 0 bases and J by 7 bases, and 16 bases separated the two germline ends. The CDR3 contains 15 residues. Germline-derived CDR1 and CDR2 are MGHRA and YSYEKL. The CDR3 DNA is TGCGCCAGCAGCCAAGATTGGCAGGAGGGGAGAGAGCAGTACTTC. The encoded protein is CASSQDWQEGREQYF.

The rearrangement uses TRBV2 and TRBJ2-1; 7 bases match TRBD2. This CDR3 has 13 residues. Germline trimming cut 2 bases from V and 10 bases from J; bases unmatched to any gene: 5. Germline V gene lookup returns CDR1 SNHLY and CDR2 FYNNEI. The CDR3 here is CASSEFGGVEQFF. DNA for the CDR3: TGTGCCAGCAGTGAATTTGGGGGGGTAGAGCAGTTCTTC.

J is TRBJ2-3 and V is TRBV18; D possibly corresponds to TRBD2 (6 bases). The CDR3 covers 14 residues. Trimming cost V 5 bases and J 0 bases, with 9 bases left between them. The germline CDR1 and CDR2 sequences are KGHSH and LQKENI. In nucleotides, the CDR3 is TGTGCCAGCTCAAGGGACTCTAGCACAGATACGCAGTATTTT. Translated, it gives CASSRDSSTDTQYF.

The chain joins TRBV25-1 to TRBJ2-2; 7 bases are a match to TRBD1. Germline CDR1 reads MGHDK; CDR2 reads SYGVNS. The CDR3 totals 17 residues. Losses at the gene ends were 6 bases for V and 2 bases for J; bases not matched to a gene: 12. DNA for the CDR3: TGTGCCAGCAGCTATCGCACCGGGACAGATAACACCGGGGAGCTGTTTTTT. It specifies CASSYRTGTDNTGELFF.

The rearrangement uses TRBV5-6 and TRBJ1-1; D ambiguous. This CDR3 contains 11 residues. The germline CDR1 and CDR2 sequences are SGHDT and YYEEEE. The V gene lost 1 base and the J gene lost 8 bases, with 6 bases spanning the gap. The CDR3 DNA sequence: TGTGCCAGCAGCTTGCTGAGGGAAGCTTTCTTT. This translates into CASSLLREAFF.

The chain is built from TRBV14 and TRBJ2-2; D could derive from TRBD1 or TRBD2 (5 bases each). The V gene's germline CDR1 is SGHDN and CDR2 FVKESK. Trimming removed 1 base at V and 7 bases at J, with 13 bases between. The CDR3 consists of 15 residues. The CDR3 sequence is CASSQVGDAGGELFF. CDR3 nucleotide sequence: TGTGCCAGCAGCCAAGTTGGGGACGCGGGCGGGGAGCTGTTTTTT.

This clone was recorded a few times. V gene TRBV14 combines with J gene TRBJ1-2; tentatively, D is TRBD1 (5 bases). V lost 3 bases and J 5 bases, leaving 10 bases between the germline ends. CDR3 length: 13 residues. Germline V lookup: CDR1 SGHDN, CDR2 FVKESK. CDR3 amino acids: CASSQGLQYGYTF. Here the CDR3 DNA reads TGTGCCAGCAGCCAGGGACTACAGTATGGCTACACCTTC.

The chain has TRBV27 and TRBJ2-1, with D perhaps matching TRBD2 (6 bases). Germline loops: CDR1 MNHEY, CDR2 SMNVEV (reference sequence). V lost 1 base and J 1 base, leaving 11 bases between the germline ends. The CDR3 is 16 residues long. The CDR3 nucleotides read TGTGCCAGCAGTTTATGGGGCGGGGATTCCTACAATGAGCAGTTCTTC. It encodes CASSLWGGDSYNEQFF.

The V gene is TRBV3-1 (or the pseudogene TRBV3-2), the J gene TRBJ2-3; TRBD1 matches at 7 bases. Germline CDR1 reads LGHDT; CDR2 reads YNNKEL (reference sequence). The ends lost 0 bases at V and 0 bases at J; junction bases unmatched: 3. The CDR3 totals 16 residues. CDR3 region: CASSQDDRASTDTQYF. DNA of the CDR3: TGTGCCAGCAGCCAAGATGACAGGGCAAGCACAGATACGCAGTATTTT.

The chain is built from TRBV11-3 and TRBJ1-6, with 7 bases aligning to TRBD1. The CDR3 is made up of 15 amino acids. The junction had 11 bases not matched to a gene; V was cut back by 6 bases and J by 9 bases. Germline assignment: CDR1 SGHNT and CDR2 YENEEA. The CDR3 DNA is TGTGCCAGCAGTCGAGGGGGCAGGTCGGGTTCACCCCTCCACTTT. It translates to CASSRGGRSGSPLHF.

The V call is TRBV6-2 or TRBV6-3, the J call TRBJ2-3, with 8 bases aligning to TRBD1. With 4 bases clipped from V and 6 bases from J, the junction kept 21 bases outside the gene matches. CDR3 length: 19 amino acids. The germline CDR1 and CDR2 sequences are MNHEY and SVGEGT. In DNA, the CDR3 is TGTGCCAGCAGTTCCTCCCTTGGACAGGGCAGAGGAGGCGGCGATACGCAGTATTTT. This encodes CASSSSLGQGRGGGDTQYF.

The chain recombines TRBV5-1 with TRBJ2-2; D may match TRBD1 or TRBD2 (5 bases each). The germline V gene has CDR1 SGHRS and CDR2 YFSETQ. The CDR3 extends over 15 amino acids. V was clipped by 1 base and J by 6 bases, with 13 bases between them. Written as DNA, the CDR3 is TGCGCCAGCAGCTTGCTCCTTGGGGACGCCGGGGAGCTGTTTTTT. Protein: CASSLLLGDAGELFF.

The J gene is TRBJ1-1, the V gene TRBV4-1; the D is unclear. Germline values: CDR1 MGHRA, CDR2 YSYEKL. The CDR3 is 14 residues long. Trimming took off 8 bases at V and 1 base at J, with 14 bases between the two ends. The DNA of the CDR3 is TGCGCCAGCGCAACCGACGGTTGGAACACTGAAGCTTTCTTT. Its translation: CASATDGWNTEAFF.

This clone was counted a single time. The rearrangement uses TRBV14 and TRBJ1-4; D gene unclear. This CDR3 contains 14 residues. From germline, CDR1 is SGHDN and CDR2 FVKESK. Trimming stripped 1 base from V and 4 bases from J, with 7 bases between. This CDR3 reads CASSQVWGNEKLFF. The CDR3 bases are TGTGCCAGCAGCCAAGTTTGGGGTAATGAAAAACTGTTTTTT.

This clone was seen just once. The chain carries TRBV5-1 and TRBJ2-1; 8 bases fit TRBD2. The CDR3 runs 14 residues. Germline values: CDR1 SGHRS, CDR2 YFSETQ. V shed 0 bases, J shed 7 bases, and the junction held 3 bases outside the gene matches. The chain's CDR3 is CASSLGLALNEQFF. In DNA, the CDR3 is TGCGCCAGCAGCTTGGGACTAGCGTTAAATGAGCAGTTCTTC.

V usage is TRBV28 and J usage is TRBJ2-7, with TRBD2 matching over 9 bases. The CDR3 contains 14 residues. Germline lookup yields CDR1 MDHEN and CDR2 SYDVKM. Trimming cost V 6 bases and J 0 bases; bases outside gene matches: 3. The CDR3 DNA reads TGTGCCAGCAGGCTAGCGGGAACCTCCTACGAGCAGTACTTC. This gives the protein CASRLAGTSYEQYF.

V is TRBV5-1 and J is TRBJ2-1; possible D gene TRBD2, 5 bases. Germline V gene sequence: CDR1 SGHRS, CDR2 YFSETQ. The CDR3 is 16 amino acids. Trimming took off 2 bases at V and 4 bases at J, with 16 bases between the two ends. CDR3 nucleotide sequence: TGCGCCAGCAGCTTAACTGGGGAGCAGAAGTACAATGAGCAGTTCTTC. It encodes CASSLTGEQKYNEQFF.

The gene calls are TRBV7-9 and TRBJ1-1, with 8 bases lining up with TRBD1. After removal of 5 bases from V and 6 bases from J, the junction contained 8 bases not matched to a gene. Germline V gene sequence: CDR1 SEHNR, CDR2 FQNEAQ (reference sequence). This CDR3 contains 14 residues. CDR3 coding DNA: TGTGCCAGCAGCCCGGACAGGGACTTTCCTGAAGCTTTCTTT. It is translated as CASSPDRDFPEAFF.

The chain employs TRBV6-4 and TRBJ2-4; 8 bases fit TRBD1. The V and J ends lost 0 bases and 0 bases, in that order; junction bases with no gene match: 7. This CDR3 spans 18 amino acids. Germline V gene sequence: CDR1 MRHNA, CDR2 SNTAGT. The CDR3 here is CASSDSSGGRVAKNIQYF. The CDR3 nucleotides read TGTGCCAGCAGTGACTCGTCAGGGGGCCGTGTAGCCAAAAACATTCAGTACTTC.

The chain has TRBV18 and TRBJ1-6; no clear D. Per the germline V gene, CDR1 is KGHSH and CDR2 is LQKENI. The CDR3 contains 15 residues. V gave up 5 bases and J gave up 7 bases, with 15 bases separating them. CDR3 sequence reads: CASSVSGRLNSPLHF. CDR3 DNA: TGTGCCAGCTCAGTTTCGGGTCGCTTAAATTCACCCCTCCACTTT.